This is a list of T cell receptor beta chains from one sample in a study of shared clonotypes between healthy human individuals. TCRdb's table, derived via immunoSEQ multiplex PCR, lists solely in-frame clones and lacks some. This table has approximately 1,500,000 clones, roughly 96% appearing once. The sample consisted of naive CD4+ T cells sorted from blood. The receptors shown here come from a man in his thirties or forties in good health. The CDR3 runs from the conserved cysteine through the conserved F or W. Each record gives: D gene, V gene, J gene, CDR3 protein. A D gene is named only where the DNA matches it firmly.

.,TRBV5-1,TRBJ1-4,CASSLMGEANEKLFF
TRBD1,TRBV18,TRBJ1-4,CASSGTGGVGEKLFF
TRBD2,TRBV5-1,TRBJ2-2,CASSLALAGTGELFF
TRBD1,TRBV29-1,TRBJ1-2,CSVEQGFSDGYTF
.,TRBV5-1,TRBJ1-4,CASSLLGLDEKLFF
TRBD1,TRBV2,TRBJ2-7,CASMSRDRQSEQYF
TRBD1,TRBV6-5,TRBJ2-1,CASSYRRQGAEQFF
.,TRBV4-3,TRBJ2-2,CASSQVGVSGELFF
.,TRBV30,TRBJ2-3,CAWSPNSPDTQYF
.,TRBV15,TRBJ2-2,CATSRADGRTTGELFF
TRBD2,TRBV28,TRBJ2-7,CASSRPILLAGVRLSYEQYF
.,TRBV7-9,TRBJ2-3,CASSLFLGDTDTQYF
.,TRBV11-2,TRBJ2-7,CASSRNDLNYEQYF
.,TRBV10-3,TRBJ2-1,CAISELVNEQFF
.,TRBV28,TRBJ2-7,CASSSDRRLSAQYF
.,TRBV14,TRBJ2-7,CASSQVRGHEQYF
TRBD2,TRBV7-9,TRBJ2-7,CASTNIAGSLYEQYF
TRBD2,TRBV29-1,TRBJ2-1,CSACWREGPGEQFF
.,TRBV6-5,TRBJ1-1,CASSYSPGRLNTEAFF
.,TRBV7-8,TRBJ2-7,CASSLNMGRDTYEQYF
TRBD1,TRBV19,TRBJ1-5,CASSFDRVNQPQHF
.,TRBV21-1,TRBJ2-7,CASLKYEYF
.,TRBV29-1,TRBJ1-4,CSVDTGKLFF
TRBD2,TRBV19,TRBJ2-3,CASSKSSGRDTDTQYF
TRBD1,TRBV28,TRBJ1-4,CASSLLGEQGATTEKLFF
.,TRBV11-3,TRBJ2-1,CASSLGGSWGYNEQFF
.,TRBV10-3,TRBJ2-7,CAIALSTSDYEQYF
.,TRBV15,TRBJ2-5,CATRRTQVYQETQYF
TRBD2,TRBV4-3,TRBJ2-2,CASSQTPAGVVGELFF